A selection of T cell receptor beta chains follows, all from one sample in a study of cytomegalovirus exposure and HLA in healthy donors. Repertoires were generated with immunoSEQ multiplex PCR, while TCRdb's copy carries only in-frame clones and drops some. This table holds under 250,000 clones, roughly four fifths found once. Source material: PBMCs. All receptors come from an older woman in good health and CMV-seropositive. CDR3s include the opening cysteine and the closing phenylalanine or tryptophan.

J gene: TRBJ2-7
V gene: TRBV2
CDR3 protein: CASSEVRLAGDEQYF

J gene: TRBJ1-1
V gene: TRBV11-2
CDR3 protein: CASSLSPEWNTEAFF

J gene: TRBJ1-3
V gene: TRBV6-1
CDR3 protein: CASSEPLTGRNTIYF

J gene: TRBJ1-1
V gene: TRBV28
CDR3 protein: CASTGGRNRGTEAFF

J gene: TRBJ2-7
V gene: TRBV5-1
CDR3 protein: CASSSRQNYEQYF

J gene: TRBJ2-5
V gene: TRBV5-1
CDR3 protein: CASSSGLAGGETQYF

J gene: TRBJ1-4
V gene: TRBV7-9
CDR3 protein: CASSVYGGPNEKLFF

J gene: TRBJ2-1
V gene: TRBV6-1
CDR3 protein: CASRLNPEYNEQFF

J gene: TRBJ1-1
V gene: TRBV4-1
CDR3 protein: CASSQALGRGTEAFF

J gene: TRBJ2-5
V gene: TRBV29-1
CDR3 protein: CSVHKTEWQGETQYF

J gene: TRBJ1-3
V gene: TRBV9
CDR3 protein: CASSTGTGVGNTIYF

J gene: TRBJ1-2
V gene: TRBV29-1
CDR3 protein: CSVEGQGNYGYTF

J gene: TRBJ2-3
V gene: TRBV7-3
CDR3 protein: CASSYSGRHFEQYF

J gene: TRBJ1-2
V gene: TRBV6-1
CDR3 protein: CASSEVPTGALYGYTF

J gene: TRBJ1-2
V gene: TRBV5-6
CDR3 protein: CASSLSRGIGYTF

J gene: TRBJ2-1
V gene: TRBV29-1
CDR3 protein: CSVPLLRGLLRGSDHNEQFF

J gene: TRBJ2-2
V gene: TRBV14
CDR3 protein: CASSQDDGRVVAANTGELFF

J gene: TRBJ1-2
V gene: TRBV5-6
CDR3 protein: CASSSTQTVYYGYTF

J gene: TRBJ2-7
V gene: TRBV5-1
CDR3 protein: CASSLGGRSYEQYF

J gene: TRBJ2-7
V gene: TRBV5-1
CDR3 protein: CASSLGARGDEQYF

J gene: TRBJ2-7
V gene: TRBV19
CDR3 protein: CASSPPSGRLGEQYF

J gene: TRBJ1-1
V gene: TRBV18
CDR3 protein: CASSYGTAQIEAFF

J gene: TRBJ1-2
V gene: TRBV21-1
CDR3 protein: CASSPSQREISGYTF

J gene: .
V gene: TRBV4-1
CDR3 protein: CASSQDYGTGLPYNEQFF

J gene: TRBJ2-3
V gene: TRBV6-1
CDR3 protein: CASTEVPTDTQYF

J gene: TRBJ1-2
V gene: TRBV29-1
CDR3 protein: CSVGVQVGTYGYTF

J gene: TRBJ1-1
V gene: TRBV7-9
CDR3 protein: CASSSGQGKAEAFF

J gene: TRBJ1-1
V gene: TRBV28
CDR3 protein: CASSLPRSQGAEAFF

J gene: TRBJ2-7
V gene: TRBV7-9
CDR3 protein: CASRSSGTGSYEQYF

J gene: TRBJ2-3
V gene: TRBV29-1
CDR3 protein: CSVKRTSGEGDTQYF

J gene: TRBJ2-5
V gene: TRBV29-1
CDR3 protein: CSVEDQVGETQYF

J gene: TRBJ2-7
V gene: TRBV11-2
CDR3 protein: CASSSILARNEQYF

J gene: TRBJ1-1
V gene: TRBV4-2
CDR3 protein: CASTHSLRNTEAFF

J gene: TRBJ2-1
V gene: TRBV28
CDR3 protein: CASLQTGYNEQFF

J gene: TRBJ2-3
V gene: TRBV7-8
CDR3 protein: CASSLVTGGTDTQYF

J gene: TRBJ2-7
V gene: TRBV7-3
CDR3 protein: CASSLLAGGKYEQYF

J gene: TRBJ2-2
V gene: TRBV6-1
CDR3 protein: CASSERVARNTGELFF

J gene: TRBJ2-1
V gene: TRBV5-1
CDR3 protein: CASSSSGSSYNEQFF

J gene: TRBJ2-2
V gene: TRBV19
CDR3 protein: CASTPLDRGFTGELFF

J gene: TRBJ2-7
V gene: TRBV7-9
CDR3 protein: CASSPIQGLAPYEQYF

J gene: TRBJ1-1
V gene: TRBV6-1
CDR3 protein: CASTKDRVDTEAFF